The clone carrying this T cell receptor beta chain rates as medium-sized. The record originates from a study of CDR3 diversity in severe acne. The CDR3 totals 12 residues. V lost 5 bases, J lost 15 bases, and 16 bases lay in between. Germline lookup yields CDR1 SGHVS and CDR2 FQNEAQ. From the PCR reads, TCRdb called clonotypes with MiXCR, one entry per CDR3 protein. The top ten hold 14% of the sample, which has 65,000 to 95,000 distinct CDR3 sequences, over 40% seen once. J is TRBJ2-2 and V is TRBV7-8; unclear D gene. The specimen was blood. The receptor was derived from a male donor in good health, without acne. In nucleotides, the CDR3 is TGTGCCAGCAGCCCCATAACTGAAATGGTGTTTTTT. This gives the protein CASSPITEMVFF.